Shown below are 8 T cell receptor beta chains from a single sample sequenced in a study of T and B cells in COVID-19 patients. Blood genomic DNA input for TRB amplification was roughly 250-500 ng. TRB rearrangements were amplified by multiplex PCR with BIOMED2 TRB-A/B primers. TCRdb reanalysed the multiplex PCR reads using MiXCR and keeps one entry per CDR3 protein. The sample records about 27,000 distinct CDR3 sequences, about 33% being singletons. The sample consisted of blood. The receptors here all came from a human donor who had recovered from COVID-19.

V usage is TRBV7-2 and J usage is TRBJ2-1; D is ambiguous. The germline V and J ends were trimmed by 1 base and 7 bases, with 11 bases remaining between them. The CDR3 is made up of 14 amino acids. Germline assignment: CDR1 SGHTA and CDR2 FQGNSA. The CDR3 is CASSLELVRNEQFF. The CDR3 DNA follows: TGTGCCAGCAGCTTAGAACTCGTGAGGAATGAGCAGTTCTTC.

There are many counts of this clonotype. The gene calls are TRBV15 and TRBJ2-5; 8 bases align to TRBD2. CDR3 length: 15 amino acids. Per germline, CDR1 LNHNV and CDR2 YYDKDF (reference sequence). Trimming removed 2 bases from V and 3 bases from J; junction bases left unmatched: 5. Written as DNA, the CDR3 is TGTGCCACCAGCAGAAATAGCGGGACCGAAGAGACCCAGTACTTC. Translated: CATSRNSGTEETQYF.

V gene TRBV7-2 combines with J gene TRBJ1-1, with a tentative D call TRBD1 (5 bases). The germline V gene has CDR1 SGHTA and CDR2 FQGNSA. The CDR3 runs 14 residues. The V end was cut by 0 bases, the J end by 4 bases, with 9 bases between. CDR3 sequence reads: CASSLAPRGTEAFF. The CDR3 coding sequence is TGTGCCAGCAGCTTAGCGCCGAGGGGCACTGAAGCTTTCTTT.

The V gene is TRBV5-1, the J gene TRBJ2-7; 12 bases are shared with TRBD2. Germline assignment: CDR1 SGHRS and CDR2 YFSETQ. The CDR3 covers 15 residues. V was pared by 2 bases and J by 1 base, with 1 base of the junction left unmatched. CDR3 bases: TGCGCCAGCAGCTTTCTAGCGGGAGGGTCCTACGAGCAGTACTTC. This codes for CASSFLAGGSYEQYF.

The chain joins TRBV7-9 to TRBJ1-1, with 9 bases that match TRBD1. The V gene end was trimmed by 2 bases and the J gene end by 8 bases; junction bases not matched to a gene: 6. The CDR3 contains 14 residues. The germline V gene encodes CDR1 SEHNR and CDR2 FQNEAQ (reference sequence). This chain's CDR3 is CASSLLGDRDEAFF. The CDR3 bases are TGTGCCAGCAGCTTATTGGGGGACAGGGACGAAGCTTTCTTT.

The V gene is TRBV27, the J gene TRBJ1-2; TRBD1 might be the D (6 bases). The V gene's germline CDR1 is MNHEY and CDR2 SMNVEV (reference sequence). The V end was cut by 2 bases, the J end by 2 bases, with 9 bases between. The CDR3 is 14 residues long. CDR3 DNA: TGTGCCAGCAGTTTAAAGGGGGAGAACTATGGCTACACCTTC. The encoded protein is CASSLKGENYGYTF.

The V call is TRBV29-1, the J call TRBJ2-5; 11 nucleotides line up with TRBD2. V gave up 0 bases and J gave up 3 bases; unmatched junction bases: 6. CDR3 length: 16 residues. Germline CDR1 is SQVTM and CDR2 is ANQGSEA. CDR3 sequence (DNA): TGCAGCGTTGAAGATCGGGGTAGCGGGGGGGAAGAGACCCAGTACTTC. Translating it yields CSVEDRGSGGEETQYF.

On this clonotype: The junction does not match germline at one end; this may be a read error. The chain has TRBV27 and TRBJ2-7; D may be TRBD1 or TRBD2 (5 bases each). Looked up from germline, CDR1 is MNHEY and CDR2 is SMNVEV (reference sequence). The CDR3 runs to 15 residues. CDR3 coding DNA: TGCGCCAGCAGCCACCGGGACGGGGCCGCCTACGAGCAGTACTTC. It codes for CASSHRDGAAYEQYF.